This is a list of T cell receptor beta chains from one sample in a study of cytomegalovirus exposure and HLA in healthy donors. Sequencing was performed with immunoSEQ multiplex PCR; in TCRdb, only in-frame clones are kept and a portion is missing. The sample yields 95,000 to 150,000 clones, 80% to 85% seen once. The sample consisted of PBMCs. Source of these receptors: a woman aged 40 to 50 in good health and CMV-seronegative. The CDR3 runs from the conserved cysteine through the conserved F or W. The D gene is left open where the match is weak. Clone size appears in some rows only: once, few, many, or a class for an expanded clone.

j_gene | abundance | v_gene | d_gene | CDR3nt | CDR3aa
TRBJ2-1 | - | TRBV6-6 | - | TGTGCCAGCGGCGGGGCTTGGTCCTACAATGAGCAGTTCTTC | CASGGAWSYNEQFF
TRBJ2-5 | - | TRBV6-6 | - | TGTGCCAGCAGTTACTCCGCGAGGAACCAAGAGACCCAGTACTTC | CASSYSARNQETQYF
TRBJ2-1 | - | TRBV5-1 | TRBD2 | TGCGCCAGCAGCTCAATCGGGACTAGCGGAACCTACAATGAGCAGTTCTTC | CASSSIGTSGTYNEQFF
TRBJ1-1 | - | TRBV30 | TRBD1 | TGTGCCTGGAGCCCGGGACAGGGAGTCACTGAAGCTTTCTTT | CAWSPGQGVTEAFF
TRBJ2-1 | - | TRBV7-9 | TRBD2 | TGTTCCAGCAGGTCGGGACTAGCGGGAGTCGAGAATGAGCAGTTCTTC | CSSRSGLAGVENEQFF
TRBJ1-5 | - | TRBV28 | - | TGTGCCAGCAGTCCCAGAAGACGGAGGAGCAATCAGCCCCAGCATTTT | CASSPRRRRSNQPQHF
TRBJ2-7 | - | TRBV18 | TRBD2 | TGTGCCAGCTCACCTGGACTAGCGGGAACCTACGAGCAGTACTTC | CASSPGLAGTYEQYF
TRBJ2-1 | - | TRBV4-1 | TRBD2 | TGCGCCAGCAGCTTAGTCCGGGGACTAGCGGAATACAATGAGCAGTTCTTC | CASSLVRGLAEYNEQFF
TRBJ2-7 | - | TRBV7-2 | TRBD2 | TGTGCCAGCAGCACACTAGCGGATCTCTCCTACGAGCAGTACTTC | CASSTLADLSYEQYF
TRBJ1-2 | - | TRBV10-3 | TRBD1 | TGTGCCATCAGTGGACAGGGATTCGATGGCTACACCTTC | CAISGQGFDGYTF
TRBJ2-1 | - | TRBV19 | TRBD2 | TGTGCCAGTAGTATAGGCGGGGGGACTTACAATGAGCAGTTCTTC | CASSIGGGTYNEQFF
TRBJ2-1 | - | TRBV5-1 | TRBD2 | TGCGCCAGCAGCTTTGGCGGGGGGGTCTACAATGAGCAGTTCTTC | CASSFGGGVYNEQFF
TRBJ1-1 | once | TRBV29-1 | - | TGCAGCGGGGGGGGATGGAGGAACACTGAAGCTTTCTTT | CSGGGWRNTEAFF
TRBJ1-1 | - | TRBV19 | TRBD1 | TGTGCCAGTAGTATTGTAGGGACAGAAATCCTCTCAGCTTTCTTT | CASSIVGTEILSAFF
TRBJ2-3 | - | TRBV19 | - | TGTGCCAGTAGTATAGGTTCGGGAGCAGATACGCAGTATTTT | CASSIGSGADTQYF
TRBJ1-2 | - | TRBV27 | - | TGTGCCAGCAGTTCGTTTACAATCGGGGGATATGGTGGCTACACCTTC | CASSSFTIGGYGGYTF
TRBJ2-1 | - | TRBV7-9 | - | TGTGCCAGCAGCTTAGCGGCGGCTGGTGAGCAGTTCTTC | CASSLAAAGEQFF
TRBJ2-6 | few | TRBV5-5 | TRBD1 | TGTGCCAGCAGCTCTTCCGGGACAGGGCTTGCTGGGGCCAACGTCCTGACTTTC | CASSSSGTGLAGANVLTF
TRBJ1-1 | - | TRBV6-1 | - | TGTGCCAGCAAGGAAGGGGGACAGAACACTGAAGCTTTCTTT | CASKEGGQNTEAFF
TRBJ2-7 | - | TRBV10-3 | TRBD1 | TGTGCCATCAGTGAGCCGGGGACAGGTAACTACGAGCAGTACTTC | CAISEPGTGNYEQYF
TRBJ2-3 | - | TRBV11-2 | TRBD1 | TGTGCCAGCACCCACAGGACAGGTGGCACAGATACGCAGTATTTT | CASTHRTGGTDTQYF
TRBJ2-1 | - | TRBV7-2 | - | TGTGCCAGCAGCTTAGTGCCTAGCGACGTGAATGAGCAGTTCTTC | CASSLVPSDVNEQFF
TRBJ1-2 | - | TRBV18 | - | TGTGCCAGCTCACCAGACAGCTATGGCTACACCTTC | CASSPDSYGYTF
TRBJ1-1 | - | TRBV5-1 | - | TGCGCCAGCAGCTTGAGGGGGGGTTCGAACACTGAAGCTTTCTTT | CASSLRGGSNTEAFF
TRBJ1-2 | few | TRBV6-6 | - | TGTGCCAGCAGTTACCCTGCGAAAACTAACTATGGCTACACCTTC | CASSYPAKTNYGYTF
TRBJ1-4 | - | TRBV11-2 | - | TGTGCCAGCTCCTATAGATCGTCCAATGCCAATGAAAAACTGTTTTTT | CASSYRSSNANEKLFF
TRBJ1-5 | - | TRBV6-1 | - | TGTGCCAGCAGCCTCCCAGGGGTAGATCAGCCCCAGCATTTT | CASSLPGVDQPQHF
TRBJ2-6 | - | TRBV19 | TRBD1 | TGTGCCAGTACCATGGGGACAGGGGGTTCTGGGGCCAACGTCCTGACTTTC | CASTMGTGGSGANVLTF
TRBJ2-2 | - | TRBV7-9 | TRBD2 | TGTGCCAGCAGCTTAAAGGCTAGCGGTCTCACCGGGGAGCTGTTTTTT | CASSLKASGLTGELFF
TRBJ1-2 | - | TRBV19 | TRBD1 | TGTGCCAGTAGTAGAGCGGGGACAGGGGGCGATGGCTACACCTTC | CASSRAGTGGDGYTF
TRBJ2-3 | - | TRBV4-2 | - | TGTGCCAGCAGCCAAGATCGAGGGGGTTTCACAGATACGCAGTATTTT | CASSQDRGGFTDTQYF
TRBJ2-3 | - | TRBV5-1 | TRBD2 | TGCGCCAGCAGTTTTGCGCGGGGGGGCGCAGATACGCAGTATTTT | CASSFARGGADTQYF
TRBJ2-3 | - | TRBV7-9 | TRBD2 | TGTGCCAGCAGCCCGTCGGGAGGTACGCAGTATTTT | CASSPSGGTQYF
TRBJ1-3 | - | TRBV5-3 | - | TGTGCCAGAAGCACAGGGTCTTCTGGAAACACCATATATTTT | CARSTGSSGNTIYF
TRBJ1-1 | few | TRBV6-1 | TRBD1 | TGTGCCAGCAGTCTAACACAGGGGGCTGGCACTGAAGCTTTCTTT | CASSLTQGAGTEAFF
TRBJ1-5 | few | TRBV6-5 | - | TGTGCCAGCAGTTACAGCCGTGGGCCCAATCAGCCCCAGCATTTT | CASSYSRGPNQPQHF
TRBJ1-1 | - | TRBV27 | - | TGTGCCAGCAGTTCCCAGGGTGACACTGAAGCTTTCTTT | CASSSQGDTEAFF
TRBJ1-1 | once | TRBV28 | - | TGTGCCAGCAGTTTAGCAGGGCCCGTGAACACTGAAGCTTTCTTT | CASSLAGPVNTEAFF
TRBJ2-7 | - | TRBV7-2 | TRBD2 | TGTGCCAGCAGCCCGACTCACCCTAGCGGAGGTGACTACGAGCAGTACTTC | CASSPTHPSGGDYEQYF
TRBJ2-2 | - | TRBV19 | - | TGTGCCAGTAGTATAGAAGAGGGCCGTCGAACCGGGGAGCTGTTTTTT | CASSIEEGRRTGELFF
TRBJ2-1 | - | TRBV5-6 | TRBD2 | TGTGCCAGCAGCAGTATTACTAGCGGATCCTACAATGAGCAGTTCTTC | CASSSITSGSYNEQFF